The 11 T cell receptor beta chains in this list originate from one sample, sequenced in a study of cytomegalovirus exposure and HLA in healthy donors. PCR amplification relied on 60 Vbeta primers (plus 13 Jbeta primers). Assay: immunoSEQ multiplex PCR; the TCRdb copy retains only in-frame clones and omits some. The data show 50,000 to 55,000 clones, roughly four fifths seen once. Source material: PBMCs. The receptors stem from a boy aged 5-17 years in good health and CMV-seropositive.

This chain joins TRBV27 and TRBJ2-2; the D is unclear. CDR3 size: 14 residues. V lost 8 bases and J lost 5, with 15 bases in between. Per the germline V gene, CDR1 is MNHEY and CDR2 is SMNVEV (reference sequence). The CDR3 DNA reads as TGTGCCAGCGCGATCCGACTTGAAACCGGGGAGCTGTTTTTT. It translates to CASAIRLETGELFF.

The genes are TRBV5-1 and TRBJ1-2; no definite D call. The CDR3 runs 13 residues. In germline, CDR1 is SGHRS, CDR2 YFSETQ. V lost 2 bases and J 6 bases, leaving 11 bases between the germline ends. CDR3 bases: TGCGCCAGCAGCTTACTTGGAGGTAATGGCTACACCTTC. Translated: CASSLLGGNGYTF.

This chain uses TRBV29-1 with TRBJ1-2; D is perhaps TRBD1 (5 bases). Germline V gene sequence: CDR1 SQVTM, CDR2 ANQGSEA. CDR3 size: 16 residues. The V end lost 7 bases, the J end lost 7 bases, and 28 bases lay between the germline ends. CDR3 DNA sequence: TGCAGCGCCTACGGGGAATGGGGGGAATCGGTCTCTGGCTACACCTTC. Amino acid sequence: CSAYGEWGESVSGYTF.

The gene calls are TRBV5-1 and TRBJ2-3, with TRBD2 matching over 8 bases. Germline assignment: CDR1 SGHRS and CDR2 YFSETQ. V dropped 0 bases and J dropped 6; count of bases not matched to a gene: 6. The CDR3 length is 15 residues. The chain's CDR3 is CASSLGGGRLDTQYF. The CDR3 DNA sequence: TGCGCCAGCAGCTTGGGCGGGGGGCGCTTGGATACGCAGTATTTT.

As regards this clone: One junction end disagrees with the germline gene, perhaps due to a read error. The chain combines TRBV7-7 with TRBJ2-5; 10 nucleotides match TRBD1. The CDR3 covers 18 residues. Germline V CDR1 and CDR2: SSHAT, FNYEAQ (reference sequence). The CDR3: CASSKMGQGSLQQETQYF. The CDR3, as DNA: TGTGCTAGCAGCAAAATGGGACAGGGGTCCTTACAGCAAGAGACCCAGTACTTC.

The J gene is TRBJ1-2, the V gene TRBV19; D remains ambiguous. V was pared by 10 bases and J by 3 bases, with 9 bases between. CDR3 length: 11 residues. Germline CDR1 reads LNHDA; CDR2 reads SQIVND (reference sequence). Here the CDR3 DNA reads TGTGCCACCCAGGTAGACTATGGCTACACCTTC. Protein product: CATQVDYGYTF.

About this clone: At one end, the junction sequence differs from germline, possibly due to a read error. V usage is TRBV7-7 and J usage is TRBJ2-3; TRBD2 agrees at 8 bases. The CDR3 is 15 residues long. CDR1 and CDR2 from the germline V gene are SSHAT and FNYEAQ (reference sequence). The CDR3, as DNA: TGTGCTAGCAGCCTCCAGCGGGGGAGCACAGATACGCAGTATTTT. It codes for CASSLQRGSTDTQYF. Filled out from reference TRBV7-7 and TRBJ2-3, the complete variable domain reads GAGVSQSPRYKVTKRGQDVTLRCDPISSHATLYWYQQALGQGPEFLTYFNYEAQPDKSGLPSDRFSAERPEGSISTLTIQRTEQRDSAMYRCASSLQRGSTDTQYFGPGTRLTVL.

This chain uses TRBV4-1 with TRBJ2-1; TRBD1 matches at 7 bases. Per the germline V gene, CDR1 is MGHRA and CDR2 is YSYEKL. J lost 1 base, V lost 0 bases, and 0 bases had no gene match. This CDR3 comprises 15 residues. Written as DNA, the CDR3 is TGCGCCAGCAGCCAAGACAGGGGGTCCTACAATGAGCAGTTCTTC. Its translation is CASSQDRGSYNEQFF.

V gene TRBV19 combines with J gene TRBJ1-1, with a weak D call TRBD1 (6 bases). The CDR3 covers 13 residues. V gave up 0 bases and J gave up 4 bases, with 6 bases separating them. CDR1 is LNHDA and CDR2 is SQIVND in the germline V gene (reference sequence). CDR3 sequence: CASSIEQGTEAFF. Here the CDR3 DNA reads TGTGCCAGTAGTATAGAACAGGGCACTGAAGCTTTCTTT.

The genes are TRBV7-2 and TRBJ2-1; no clear D. The CDR3 spans 12 residues. Germline loops: CDR1 SGHTA, CDR2 FQGNSA. Deletions cut 5 bases from V and 9 bases from J, with 11 bases between. CDR3 amino acids: CASSLVIVEQFF. The CDR3 coding sequence is TGTGCCAGCAGCCTAGTCATAGTTGAGCAGTTCTTC.

The rearrangement links TRBV4-1 to TRBJ1-5; D unclear. V was clipped by 1 base and J by 2 bases, with 9 bases between them. Germline CDR1 MGHRA, CDR2 YSYEKL. The CDR3 sequence is 15 residues long. CDR3 DNA sequence: TGCGCCAGCAGCCAAGCCTTTCTCGGCAATCAGCCCCAGCATTTT. This sequence encodes CASSQAFLGNQPQHF.